A few counts support the clone carrying this T cell receptor (beta chain). No antigen is known for it. Germline V gene sequence: CDR1 MNHEY, CDR2 SMNVEV (reference sequence). V was trimmed by 6 bases and J by 0 bases, leaving 18 bases between them. The CDR3 is 16 amino acids. Sample-barcoded 5' priming and a J-beta primer mix drove a second PCR of roughly 7 to 11 cycles. Via MiXCR, TCRdb re-called the 5' RACE reads, giving one row per CDR3 protein. Seen here are around 800,000 distinct CDR3 sequences, 40% to 50% observed once, and the top ten hold approximately 20%. The data stem from a study of blood T cells in healthy people across ages. Study-level points and caveats: Unsorted PBMC input precluded a conclusive naive versus antigen-experienced comparison.

The specimen was blood. This receptor was identified in a man aged 55 to 69 in good health. This chain connects TRBV27 to TRBJ2-7, with D perhaps matching TRBD1 (7 bases). The CDR3 coding sequence is TGTGCCAGCAGGCCCGCCAGGGGGGTACCCTCCTACGAGCAGTACTTC. This gives the protein CASRPARGVPSYEQYF.